This TCR beta chain was documented in a study of cytotoxic CD8 clonotypes in ibrutinib-treated CLL. On the study more broadly: Responses: some 24 partial, 2 complete; after median about 70 months, around 15 stayed remitted, around twelve progressed. Study outcomes and limitations: Clonality increased at ibrutinib response and stayed stable in sustained remission. At progression, however, it fell back toward baseline. Public clonotypes were rare and shrank or held steady on treatment.

The CDR3 has 15 amino acids. The J segment lost 4 bases and the V segment lost 5 bases, leaving 7 bases of the junction unmatched. Germline values: CDR1 MNHEY, CDR2 SMNVEV (reference sequence). Data came from immunoSEQ multiplex PCR; TCRdb stores just in-frame clones and leaves some out. The sample has around 7,900 clones, roughly 70% seen once; the top ten hold approximately 35%. Note on this clone: Antigen: not known.

The TCR comes from a human donor with chronic lymphocytic leukemia. V usage is TRBV27 and J usage is TRBJ1-4; 7 bases line up with TRBD1. Sample: PBMCs, taken before ibrutinib treatment. DNA of the CDR3: TGTGCCAGCAGTGCCCGTGGACAGGTTAATGAAAAACTGTTTTTT. This gives the protein CASSARGQVNEKLFF.